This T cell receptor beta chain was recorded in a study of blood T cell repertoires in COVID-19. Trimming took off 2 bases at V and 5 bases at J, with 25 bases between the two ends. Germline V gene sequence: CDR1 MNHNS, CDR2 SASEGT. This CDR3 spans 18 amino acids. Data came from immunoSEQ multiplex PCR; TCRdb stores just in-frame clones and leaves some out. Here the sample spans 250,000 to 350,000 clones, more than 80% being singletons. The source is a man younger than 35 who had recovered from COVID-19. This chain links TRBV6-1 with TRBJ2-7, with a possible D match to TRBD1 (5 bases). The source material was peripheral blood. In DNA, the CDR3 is TGTGCCAGCAGTGAAACGCGCCTAGAATCAACAGGTGTCCACGAGCAGTACTTC. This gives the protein CASSETRLESTGVHEQYF.